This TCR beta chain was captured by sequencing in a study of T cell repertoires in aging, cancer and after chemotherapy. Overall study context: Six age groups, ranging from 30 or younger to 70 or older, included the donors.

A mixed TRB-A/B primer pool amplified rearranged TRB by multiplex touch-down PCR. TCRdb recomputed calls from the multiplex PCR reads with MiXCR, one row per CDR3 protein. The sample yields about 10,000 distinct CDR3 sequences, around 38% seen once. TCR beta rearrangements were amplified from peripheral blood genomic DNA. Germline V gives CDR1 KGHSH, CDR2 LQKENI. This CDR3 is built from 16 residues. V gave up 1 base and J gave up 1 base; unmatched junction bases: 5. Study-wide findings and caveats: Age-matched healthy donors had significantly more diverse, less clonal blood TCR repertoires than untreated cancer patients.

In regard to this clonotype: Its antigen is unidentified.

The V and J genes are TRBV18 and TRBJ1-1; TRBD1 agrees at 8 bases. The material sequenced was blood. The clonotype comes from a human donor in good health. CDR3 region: CASSPRQGAANTEAFF. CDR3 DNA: TGTGCCAGCTCACCACGGCAGGGGGCGGCGAACACTGAAGCTTTCTTT.